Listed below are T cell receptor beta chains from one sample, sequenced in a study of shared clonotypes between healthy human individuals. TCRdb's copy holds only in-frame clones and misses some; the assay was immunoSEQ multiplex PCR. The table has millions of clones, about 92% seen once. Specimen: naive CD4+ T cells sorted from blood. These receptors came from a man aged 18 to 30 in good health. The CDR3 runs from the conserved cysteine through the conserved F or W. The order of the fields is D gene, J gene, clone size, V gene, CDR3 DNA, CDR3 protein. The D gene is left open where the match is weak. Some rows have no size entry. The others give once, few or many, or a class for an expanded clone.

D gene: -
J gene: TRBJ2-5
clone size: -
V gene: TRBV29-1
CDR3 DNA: TGCAGCGTTCGACCCGGGAAGGGAGAGACCCAGTACTTC
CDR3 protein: CSVRPGKGETQYF

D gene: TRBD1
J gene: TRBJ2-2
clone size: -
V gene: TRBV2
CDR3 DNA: TGTGCCAGCGGGACAGGGGTCGTCACCGGGGAGCTGTTTTTT
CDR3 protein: CASGTGVVTGELFF

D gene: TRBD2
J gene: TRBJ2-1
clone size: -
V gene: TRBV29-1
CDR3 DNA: TGCAGCGTTGAAGCCAGGGGACTAGCGGGAGAAGGTGAGCAGTTCTTC
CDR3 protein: CSVEARGLAGEGEQFF

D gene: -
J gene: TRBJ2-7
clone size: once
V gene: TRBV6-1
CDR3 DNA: TGTGCCAGCACCCGGGGAGCGGTTAGCTCCTACGAGCAGTACTTC
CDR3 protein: CASTRGAVSSYEQYF

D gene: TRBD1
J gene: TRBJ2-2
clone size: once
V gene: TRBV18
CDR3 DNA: TGTGCCAGCTCACCACCTCCGGGACAGGGGGCGACCGGGGAGCTGTTTTTT
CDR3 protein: CASSPPPGQGATGELFF

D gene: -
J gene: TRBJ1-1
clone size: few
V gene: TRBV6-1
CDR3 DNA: TGTGCCAGCAGTAAGACAGGGAACACTGAAGCTTTCTTT
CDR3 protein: CASSKTGNTEAFF

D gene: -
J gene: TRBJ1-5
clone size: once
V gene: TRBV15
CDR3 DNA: TGTGCCACCAGCAGAGATACCGACAGGTTCCAATTCTTTAGCAATCAGCCCCAGCATTTT
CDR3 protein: CATSRDTDRFQFFSNQPQHF

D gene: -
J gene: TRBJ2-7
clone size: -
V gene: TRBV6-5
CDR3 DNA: TGTGCCAGCAGAACAGGGATGAGCTCCTACGAGCAGTACTTC
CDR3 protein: CASRTGMSSYEQYF

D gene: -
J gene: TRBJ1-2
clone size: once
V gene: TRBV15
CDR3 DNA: TGTGCCACCAGCAGAGATAATGGGTTTTATGGCTACACCTTC
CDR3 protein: CATSRDNGFYGYTF

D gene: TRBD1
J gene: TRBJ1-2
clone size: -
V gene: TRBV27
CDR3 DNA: TGTGCCAGCAGAACCCTTGACAGGGACGGCTACACCTTC
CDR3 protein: CASRTLDRDGYTF

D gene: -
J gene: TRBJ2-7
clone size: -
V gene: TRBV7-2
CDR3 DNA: TGTGCCAGCAGCTTAGCGGGAGGTTCCTACGAGCAGTACTTC
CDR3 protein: CASSLAGGSYEQYF

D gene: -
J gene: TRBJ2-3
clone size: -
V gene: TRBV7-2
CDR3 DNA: TGTGCCAGCAGTCTCAGCACAGATACGCAGTATTTT
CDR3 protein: CASSLSTDTQYF

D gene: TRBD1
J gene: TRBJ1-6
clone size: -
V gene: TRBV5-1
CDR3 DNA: TGCGCCAGCAGCTCGACAGGGGAGTCCTATAATTCACCCCTCCACTTT
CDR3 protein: CASSSTGESYNSPLHF

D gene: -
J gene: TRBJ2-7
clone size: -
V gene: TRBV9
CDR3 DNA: TGTGCCAGCAGCCCTGAGGACGAGCAGTACTTC
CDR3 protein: CASSPEDEQYF

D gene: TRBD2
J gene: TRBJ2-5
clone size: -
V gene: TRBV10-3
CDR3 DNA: TGTGCCATCAAAAACGGGGGACTAGCGGGAGAGACCCAGTACTTC
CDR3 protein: CAIKNGGLAGETQYF

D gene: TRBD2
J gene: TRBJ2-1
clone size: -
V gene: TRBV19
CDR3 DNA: TGTGCCAGTAGTATAGTTGCGGGAGCCTATGAGCAGTTCTTC
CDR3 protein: CASSIVAGAYEQFF

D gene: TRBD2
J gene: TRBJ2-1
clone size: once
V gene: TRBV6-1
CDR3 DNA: TGTGCCAGCAGTGAGGAACTAGCGGGGAACTCATATGAGCAGTTCTTC
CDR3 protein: CASSEELAGNSYEQFF

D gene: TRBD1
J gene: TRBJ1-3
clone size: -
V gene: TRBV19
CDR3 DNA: TGTGCCAGTAGTATTCTCCCGGGACAGCTTCTCAACTCTGGAAACACCATATATTTT
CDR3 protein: CASSILPGQLLNSGNTIYF

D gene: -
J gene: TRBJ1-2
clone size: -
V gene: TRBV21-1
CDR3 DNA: TGTGCCAGCAGCAAAGCGCAGGAGGGGTTAAAATATGGCTACACCTTC
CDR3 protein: CASSKAQEGLKYGYTF

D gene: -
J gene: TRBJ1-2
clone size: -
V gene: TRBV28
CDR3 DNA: TGTGCCAGCAGTTTAGACAGGGGCTACACCTTC
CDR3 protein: CASSLDRGYTF

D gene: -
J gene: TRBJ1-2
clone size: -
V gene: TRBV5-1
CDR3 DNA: TGCGCCAGCAGCTTGTATGGGAGCTATGGCTACACCTTC
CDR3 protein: CASSLYGSYGYTF

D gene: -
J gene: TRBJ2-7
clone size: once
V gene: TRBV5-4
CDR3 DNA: TGTGCCAGCAGCTTGGACCCCAGCGGACCCATCTACGAGCAGTACTTC
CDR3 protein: CASSLDPSGPIYEQYF

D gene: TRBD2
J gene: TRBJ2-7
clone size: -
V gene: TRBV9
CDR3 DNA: TGTGCCAGCAGCGTAGACAGCGGGAGCCGCGAGCAGTACTTC
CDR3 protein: CASSVDSGSREQYF

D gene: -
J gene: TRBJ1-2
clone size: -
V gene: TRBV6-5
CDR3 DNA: TGTGCCAGCAGTTCCGAGGGATTTTATGGCTACACCTTC
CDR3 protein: CASSSEGFYGYTF

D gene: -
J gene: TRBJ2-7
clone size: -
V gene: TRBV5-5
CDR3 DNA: TGTGCCAGCAGCTTGGGGGCCGCTTCTAGCGAGCAGTACTTC
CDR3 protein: CASSLGAASSEQYF

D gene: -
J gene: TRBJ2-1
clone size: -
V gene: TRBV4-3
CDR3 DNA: TGCGCCAGCAGCCAAGCCGTCGGACAGTTCAATGAGCAGTTCTTC
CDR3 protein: CASSQAVGQFNEQFF

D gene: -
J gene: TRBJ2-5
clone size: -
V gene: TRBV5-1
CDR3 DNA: TGCGCCAGCAAATCGAAGGGGGACACGTACCAAGAGACCCAGTACTTC
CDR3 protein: CASKSKGDTYQETQYF

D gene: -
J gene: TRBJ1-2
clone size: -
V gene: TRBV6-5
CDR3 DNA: TGTGCCAGCAGGGACGTTCGGGGGCGCGGTGGCTACACCTTC
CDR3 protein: CASRDVRGRGGYTF

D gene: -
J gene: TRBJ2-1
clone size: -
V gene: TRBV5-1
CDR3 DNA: TGCGCCAGCAGCTTGGATGTGGGTGAGCAGTTCTTC
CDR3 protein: CASSLDVGEQFF

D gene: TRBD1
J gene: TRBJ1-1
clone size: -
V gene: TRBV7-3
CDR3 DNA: TGTGCCAGCAGCCCCAAACAGGGGGCTCTTTGGGTTGCTTTCTTT
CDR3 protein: CASSPKQGALWVAFF

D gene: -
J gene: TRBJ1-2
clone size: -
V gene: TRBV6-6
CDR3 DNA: TGTGCCAGCAGTAAAAGGCGGGGGTATGGCTACACCTTC
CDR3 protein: CASSKRRGYGYTF

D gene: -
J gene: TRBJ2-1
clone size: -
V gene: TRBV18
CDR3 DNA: TGTGCCAGCTCACCCCTGGCAGGACTCAATGAGCAGTTCTTC
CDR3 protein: CASSPLAGLNEQFF

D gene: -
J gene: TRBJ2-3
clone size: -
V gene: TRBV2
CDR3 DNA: TGTGCCAGCAGTGTCACCGGGACTTCGCAGTATTTT
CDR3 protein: CASSVTGTSQYF

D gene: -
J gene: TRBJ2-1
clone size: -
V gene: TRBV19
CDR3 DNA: TGTGCCAGTAGTCCCAGGGGGGGAAATGAGCAGTTCTTC
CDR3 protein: CASSPRGGNEQFF

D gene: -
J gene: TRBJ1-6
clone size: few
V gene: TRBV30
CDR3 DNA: TGTGCCTGGAGTTTAGGGCGTGGAGGTTCACCCCTCCACTTT
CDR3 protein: CAWSLGRGGSPLHF

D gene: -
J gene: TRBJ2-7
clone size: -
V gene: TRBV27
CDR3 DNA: TGTGCCAGCAGTTTACAGGTGGGGGCGTCCTCCTACGAGCAGTACTTC
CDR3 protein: CASSLQVGASSYEQYF

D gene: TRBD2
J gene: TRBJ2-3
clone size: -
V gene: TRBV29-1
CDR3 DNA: TGCAGCGTTGTTGGCGGGGGGGCCCCAGATACGCAGTATTTT
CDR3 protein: CSVVGGGAPDTQYF

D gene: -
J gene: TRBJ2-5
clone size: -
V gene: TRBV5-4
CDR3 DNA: TGTGCCAGCAGCTTGGACGTTCAGGCGCAAGAGACCCAGTACTTC
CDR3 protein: CASSLDVQAQETQYF

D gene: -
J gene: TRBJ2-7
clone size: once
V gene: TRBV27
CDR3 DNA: TGTGCCAGCAGTTTTCGGGTGACAGACCGCTACGAGCAGTACTTC
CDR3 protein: CASSFRVTDRYEQYF

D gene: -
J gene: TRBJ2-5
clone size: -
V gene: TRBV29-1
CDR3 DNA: TGCAGCGCAGGGGGAGGGTACCAAGAGACCCAGTACTTC
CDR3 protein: CSAGGGYQETQYF

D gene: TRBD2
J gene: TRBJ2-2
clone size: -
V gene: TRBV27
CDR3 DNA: TGTGCCAGCAGTCCAAGGTGGGGGCGGGAGGTCGGGGAGCTGTTTTTT
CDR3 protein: CASSPRWGREVGELFF

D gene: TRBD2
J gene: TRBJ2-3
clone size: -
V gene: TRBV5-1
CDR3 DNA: TGCGCCAGCAGCGCCCGGATTCTAGCGGGGTCCCTCACAGATACGCAGTATTTT
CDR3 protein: CASSARILAGSLTDTQYF

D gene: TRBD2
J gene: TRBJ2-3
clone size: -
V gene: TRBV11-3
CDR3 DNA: TGTGCCAGCAGCTCGCGAGGCGGGGGGGCTTCAGATACGCAGTATTTT
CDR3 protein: CASSSRGGGASDTQYF

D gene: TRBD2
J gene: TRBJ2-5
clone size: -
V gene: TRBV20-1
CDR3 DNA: TGCAGTGTACTAGCGGAAGAGACCCAGTACTTC
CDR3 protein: CSVLAEETQYF

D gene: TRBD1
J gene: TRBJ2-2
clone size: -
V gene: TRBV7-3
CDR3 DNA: TGTGCCAGCAGCCCAAGGACAGGGGAACGACCCGGGGAGCTGTTTTTT
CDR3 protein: CASSPRTGERPGELFF

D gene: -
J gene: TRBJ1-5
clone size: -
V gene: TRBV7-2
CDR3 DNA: TGTGCCAGCAGCTTAGTGCAGGCTCAGCCCCAGCATTTT
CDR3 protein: CASSLVQAQPQHF

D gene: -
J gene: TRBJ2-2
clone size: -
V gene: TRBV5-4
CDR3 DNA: TGTGCCAGCAGCCCCTCTGGGGGAGGCCCCACCGGGGAGCTGTTTTTT
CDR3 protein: CASSPSGGGPTGELFF

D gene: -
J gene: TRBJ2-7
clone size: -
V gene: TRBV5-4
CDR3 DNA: TGTGCCAGCAGCTCCCTTAATAGCTACGAGCAGTACTTC
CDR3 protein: CASSSLNSYEQYF